One sample yielded the 5 T cell receptor beta chains listed below, sequenced in a study of blood T cell repertoires in COVID-19. Profiling relied on immunoSEQ multiplex PCR, and the TCRdb table lists in-frame clones only, not all of them. The sample yields nearly 350,000 clones, 87% seen once. The sequenced sample was PBMCs or T cells enriched from blood (not recorded which). Receptors were obtained from a woman in her twenties or thirties who had recovered from COVID-19.

The chain has TRBV7-9 and TRBJ1-6; the match to TRBD1 covers 7 bases. V was pared by 5 bases and J by 9 bases, with 16 bases of the junction left unmatched. CDR3 size: 17 residues. Germline CDR1 SEHNR, CDR2 FQNEAQ (reference sequence). For the CDR3, the DNA is TGTGCCAGCAGCGAACACGCAAAGAACAGGGGACGTTCACCCCTCCACTTT. Amino acid sequence: CASSEHAKNRGRSPLHF. Complete variable domain (other parts from reference TRBV7-9 and TRBJ1-6): DTGVSQNPRHKITKRGQNVTFRCDPISEHNRLYWYRQTLGQGPEFLTYFQNEAQLEKSRLLSDRFSAERPKGSFSTLEIQRTEQGDSAMYLCASSEHAKNRGRSPLHFGNGTRLTVT.

V is TRBV28 and J is TRBJ1-3, with a possible D match to TRBD1 (6 bases). The CDR3 runs to 16 residues. V was pared by 4 bases and J by 0 bases, with 13 bases between. CDR1 and CDR2 from the germline V gene are MDHEN and SYDVKM. The chain's CDR3 is CASSSDRRYSGNTIYF. CDR3 sequence (DNA): TGTGCCAGCAGTTCAGACAGGAGATACTCTGGAAACACCATATATTTT. The full variable domain, with the rest looked up from reference TRBV28 and TRBJ1-3, is DVKVTQSSRYLVKRTGEKVFLECVQDMDHENMFWYRQDPGLGLRLIYFSYDVKMKEKGDIPEGYSVSREKKERFSLILESASTNQTSMYLCASSSDRRYSGNTIYFGEGSWLTVV.

J is TRBJ1-1 and V is TRBV7-6; 9 bases align to TRBD1. The V gene end was trimmed by 1 base and the J gene end by 3 bases; junction bases not matched to a gene: 6. There are 16 residues in the CDR3. Looked up from germline, CDR1 is SGHVS and CDR2 is FNYEAQ. CDR3 nucleotide sequence: TGTGCCAGCAGCTTAGGGGACAGGGTTGGAGACACTGAAGCTTTCTTT. Protein sequence: CASSLGDRVGDTEAFF.

V gene TRBV28 combines with J gene TRBJ1-6, with TRBD1 matching over 7 bases. From germline, CDR1 is MDHEN and CDR2 SYDVKM. This CDR3 is built from 16 residues. V shed 5 bases and J 6 bases; nucleotides not matched to a gene: 10. As DNA, the CDR3 is TGTGCCAGCAGTCCCATACCAGGGACAGTTAATTCACCCCTCCACTTT. Protein: CASSPIPGTVNSPLHF.

A single count supports this clone. The CDR3 region has the DNA TGTGCCAGTTTAGCGGGGGGCTCCTACAATGAGCAGTTCTTC. This sequence encodes CASLAGGSYNEQFF. This chain uses TRBV28 with TRBJ2-1; 10 nucleotides match TRBD2. V gave up 9 bases and J gave up 0 bases; unmatched junction bases: 2. Germline lookup yields CDR1 MDHEN and CDR2 SYDVKM. The CDR3 length is 14 residues. Using reference TRBV28 and TRBJ2-1 for the parts outside the CDR3, the full variable domain is DVKVTQSSRYLVKRTGEKVFLECVQDMDHENMFWYRQDPGLGLRLIYFSYDVKMKEKGDIPEGYSVSREKKERFSLILESASTNQTSMYLCASLAGGSYNEQFFGPGTRLTVL.